This T cell receptor beta chain was found in a study of Graves' ophthalmopathy and Graves' hyperthyroidism. Clinicians diagnosed using symptoms, serum thyroxine, TRAb, thyroid ultrasound and orbital computed tomography. This clonotype was detected ten times or more. What it recognizes is unknown. Using RNA transcripts, the TCR beta CDR3 regions were amplified. First-round RT-PCR used HTBI primers; second-round multiplex PCR followed. MiXCR was run by TCRdb on the multiplex PCR reads, yielding one entry per CDR3 protein. The sample includes some 360,000 distinct CDR3 sequences, roughly 15% of them seen just once. General study findings and limits: Prediction of ophthalmopathy progression reached roughly 64% sensitivity and 72% to 80% specificity.

Germline V gene lookup returns CDR1 SGHAT and CDR2 FQNNGV. V shed 1 base and J 4 bases; nucleotides not matched to a gene: 5. The CDR3 length is 16 residues. The sample consisted of peripheral blood. This clonotype originated in an adult woman with stable Graves' hyperthyroidism. The chain combines TRBV11-2 with TRBJ2-7, with TRBD1 matching over 12 bases. CDR3 DNA: TGTGCCAGCAGCTTAGTCCCGGGACAGGGGGCTTACGAGCAGTACTTC. Protein sequence: CASSLVPGQGAYEQYF.